One and the same sample provided the 10 T cell receptor beta chains below, sequenced in a study of control samples from healthy donors and cancer patients. This table comes from immunoSEQ multiplex PCR, and its TCRdb copy is limited to in-frame clones, with some not included. The sample has 150,000 to 200,000 clones; approximately 94% are singletons. The sample was blood. These receptors were obtained from a woman younger than 35 in good health.

This sequence joins TRBV5-4 and TRBJ2-1; TRBD1 might be the D (5 bases). There are 15 residues in the CDR3. The germline gives CDR1 SGHNT, CDR2 YYREEE (reference sequence). V was shortened by 4 bases and J by 4 bases, with 15 bases between the two germline ends. The DNA of the CDR3 is TGTGCCAGCAGCGTGTTATACAGGATATACAATGAGCAGTTCTTC. As protein: CASSVLYRIYNEQFF.

This clone has only a few counts. The chain is built from TRBV7-2 and TRBJ1-2; unclear D gene. The CDR3 length is 13 residues. Per germline, CDR1 SGHTA and CDR2 FQGNSA. V was shortened by 5 bases and J by 4 bases, with 11 bases between the two germline ends. Here the CDR3 reads CASSPLTGYGYTF. Written as DNA, the CDR3 is TGTGCCAGCAGCCCCCTCACGGGCTATGGCTACACCTTC.

V usage is TRBV5-1 and J usage is TRBJ1-2; TRBD1 aligns across 8 bases. Germline values: CDR1 SGHRS, CDR2 YFSETQ. With 0 bases clipped from V and 3 bases from J, the junction kept 4 bases outside the gene matches. The CDR3 spans 15 residues. The CDR3 DNA follows: TGCGCCAGCAGCTTGGCCAACAGGGGGGACTATGGCTACACCTTC. Its protein is CASSLANRGDYGYTF.

The genes are TRBV6-6 and TRBJ1-5; D uncertain. Germline loops: CDR1 MNHNY, CDR2 SVGAGI (reference sequence). The CDR3 is 13 amino acids. Trimming left V 2 bases short and J 4 bases short, with 6 bases between. CDR3 sequence (DNA): TGTGCCAGCAGTTACGACCCAAATCAGCCCCAGCATTTT. Amino acid sequence: CASSYDPNQPQHF.

The chain has TRBV5-1 and TRBJ1-2, with a tentative D call TRBD1 (6 bases). Trimming stripped 2 bases from V and 6 bases from J, with 11 bases between. CDR3 length: 13 residues. The germline V gene has CDR1 SGHRS and CDR2 YFSETQ. The CDR3 coding sequence is TGCGCCAGCAGCTTTCAGGGGCGTGATGGCTACACCTTC. This codes for CASSFQGRDGYTF.

The V gene is TRBV7-2, the J gene TRBJ2-1; TRBD1 matches 8 bases. The CDR3 loop spans 15 amino acids. Germline V lookup: CDR1 SGHTA, CDR2 FQGNSA. Trimming at V came to 5 bases and at J to 5 bases, leaving 8 bases not matched to a gene. Written as DNA, the CDR3 is TGTGCCAGCAGCCCAGGACAGGGATTGGACAATGAGCAGTTCTTC. Its translation: CASSPGQGLDNEQFF.

CDR3 sequence reads: CASSYGTPNYGYTF. Here the CDR3 DNA reads TGTGCCAGCAGTTACGGGACACCCAACTATGGCTACACCTTC. The J gene is TRBJ1-2, the V gene TRBV6-5; maybe TRBD1 (6 bases). With 2 bases removed from V and 2 bases from J, the gap between germline ends came to 9 bases. The germline gives CDR1 MNHEY, CDR2 SVGAGI. This CDR3 is 14 amino acids long.

The chain joins TRBV14 to TRBJ1-1; D is uncertain. The CDR3 extends over 13 amino acids. V was trimmed by 0 bases and J by 4 bases, leaving 6 bases between them. Germline V CDR1 and CDR2: SGHDN, FVKESK. CDR3 region: CASSQDWSTEAFF. For the CDR3, the DNA is TGTGCCAGCAGCCAAGATTGGAGCACTGAAGCTTTCTTT.

This chain uses TRBV3-1 (or the pseudogene TRBV3-2) with TRBJ2-3; D is unresolved. From germline, CDR1 is LGHDT and CDR2 YNNKEL (reference sequence). V shed 4 bases and J shed 9 bases, with 17 bases lying between them. The CDR3 loop spans 14 amino acids. The CDR3 here is CASSRHLQRATQYF. In nucleotides, the CDR3 is TGTGCCAGCAGCCGGCATCTACAACGGGCCACGCAGTATTTT.

About this clone itself: The junction departs from germline at one end; a sequencing error may be responsible. J is TRBJ2-7 and V is TRBV28, with 10 bases matching TRBD2. Germline V gene lookup returns CDR1 MDHEN and CDR2 SYDVKM. The CDR3 runs 13 residues. The CDR3 DNA sequence: TGTGCCAGCAGCCGTACAGCAAGCGGGAGGGCGGACTTC. It encodes CASSRTASGRADF.